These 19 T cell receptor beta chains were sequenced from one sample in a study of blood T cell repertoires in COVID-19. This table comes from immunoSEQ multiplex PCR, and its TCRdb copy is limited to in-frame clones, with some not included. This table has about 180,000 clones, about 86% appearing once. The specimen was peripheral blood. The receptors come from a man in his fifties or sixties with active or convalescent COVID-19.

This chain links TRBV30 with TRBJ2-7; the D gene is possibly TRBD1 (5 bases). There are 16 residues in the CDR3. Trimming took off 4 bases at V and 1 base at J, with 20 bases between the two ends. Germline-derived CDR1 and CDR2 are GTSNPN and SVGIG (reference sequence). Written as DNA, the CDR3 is TGTGCCTGGACCCCCCCCTGGGGCGTAGGGTCCTACGAGCAGTACTTC. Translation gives CAWTPPWGVGSYEQYF.

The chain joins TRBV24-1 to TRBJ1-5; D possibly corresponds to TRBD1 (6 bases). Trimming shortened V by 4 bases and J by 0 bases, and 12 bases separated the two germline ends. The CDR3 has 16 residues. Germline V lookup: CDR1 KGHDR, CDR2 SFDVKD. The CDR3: CATSETRGNSNQPQHF. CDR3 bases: TGTGCCACCAGTGAAACGAGGGGGAATAGCAATCAGCCCCAGCATTTT.

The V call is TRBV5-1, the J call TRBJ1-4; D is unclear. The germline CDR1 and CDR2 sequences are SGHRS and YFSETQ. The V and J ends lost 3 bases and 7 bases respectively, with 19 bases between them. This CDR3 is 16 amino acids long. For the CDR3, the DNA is TGCGCCAGCAGCTGGTTCGGGAGCCAAGCAGGTGAAAAACTGTTTTTT. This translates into CASSWFGSQAGEKLFF.

This chain's CDR3 is CAWSPRQTGGRQPQHF. The CDR3 bases are TGTGCCTGGAGTCCACGGCAGACAGGGGGCCGTCAGCCCCAGCATTTT. V and J are TRBV30 and TRBJ1-5, with TRBD1 identical over 10 bases. The V gene's germline CDR1 is GTSNPN and CDR2 SVGIG (reference sequence). The V segment lost 2 bases and the J segment 6 bases; nucleotides outside the gene matches: 10. The CDR3 runs 16 residues.

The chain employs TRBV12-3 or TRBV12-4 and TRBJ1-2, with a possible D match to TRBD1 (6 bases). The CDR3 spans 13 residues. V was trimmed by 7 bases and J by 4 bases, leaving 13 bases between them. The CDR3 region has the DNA TGTGCCAGCACCCCAGGGGCAATCTATGGCTACACCTTC. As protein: CASTPGAIYGYTF.

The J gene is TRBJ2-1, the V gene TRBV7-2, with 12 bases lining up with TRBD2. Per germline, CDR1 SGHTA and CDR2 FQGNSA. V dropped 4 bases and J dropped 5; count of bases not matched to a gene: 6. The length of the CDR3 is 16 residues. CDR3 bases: TGTGCCAGCAGCTCTACCGGGACTAGCGGGCACAATGAGCAGTTCTTC. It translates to CASSSTGTSGHNEQFF.

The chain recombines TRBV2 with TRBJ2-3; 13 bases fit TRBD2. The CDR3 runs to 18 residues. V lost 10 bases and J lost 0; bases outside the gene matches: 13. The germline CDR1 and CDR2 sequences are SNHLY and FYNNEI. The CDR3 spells CATAGTMGLAGSTDTQYF. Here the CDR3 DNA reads TGTGCCACCGCCGGGACAATGGGACTAGCGGGAAGCACAGATACGCAGTATTTT.

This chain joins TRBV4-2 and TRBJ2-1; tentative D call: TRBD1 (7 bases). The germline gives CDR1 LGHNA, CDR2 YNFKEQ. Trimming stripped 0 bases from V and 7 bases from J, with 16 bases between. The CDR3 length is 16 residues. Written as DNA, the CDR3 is TGTGCCAGCAGCCAAGATAGAGGGGGCGGGGTTAATGAGCAGTTCTTC. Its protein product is CASSQDRGGGVNEQFF.

DNA for the CDR3: TGCGCCAGCAGCACAGGACAGGGGGACTCGGGCTATGGCTACACCTTC. Its protein product is CASSTGQGDSGYGYTF. The genes are TRBV5-1 and TRBJ1-2; 10 bases are a match to TRBD1. V shed 4 bases, J shed 4 bases, and the junction held 10 bases outside the gene matches. This CDR3 is built from 16 residues. The germline gives CDR1 SGHRS, CDR2 YFSETQ.

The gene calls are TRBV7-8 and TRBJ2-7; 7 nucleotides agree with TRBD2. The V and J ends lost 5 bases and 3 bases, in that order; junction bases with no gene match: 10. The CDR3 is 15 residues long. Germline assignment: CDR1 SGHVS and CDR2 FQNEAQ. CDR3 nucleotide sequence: TGTGCCAGCAGCCCTATAAGCGGCGGGAGCTACGAGCAGTACTTC. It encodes CASSPISGGSYEQYF.

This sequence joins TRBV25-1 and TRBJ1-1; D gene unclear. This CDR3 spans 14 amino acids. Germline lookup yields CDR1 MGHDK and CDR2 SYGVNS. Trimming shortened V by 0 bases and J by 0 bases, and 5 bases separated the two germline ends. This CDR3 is CASSEYQMNTEAFF. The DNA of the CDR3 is TGTGCCAGCAGTGAATATCAAATGAACACTGAAGCTTTCTTT.

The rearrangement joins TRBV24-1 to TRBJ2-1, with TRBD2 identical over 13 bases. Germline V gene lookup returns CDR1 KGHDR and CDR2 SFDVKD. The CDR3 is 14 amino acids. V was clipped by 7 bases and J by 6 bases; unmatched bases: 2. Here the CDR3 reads CATSRTSGSNEQFF. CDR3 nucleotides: TGTGCCACCAGCAGGACTAGCGGGAGCAATGAGCAGTTCTTC.

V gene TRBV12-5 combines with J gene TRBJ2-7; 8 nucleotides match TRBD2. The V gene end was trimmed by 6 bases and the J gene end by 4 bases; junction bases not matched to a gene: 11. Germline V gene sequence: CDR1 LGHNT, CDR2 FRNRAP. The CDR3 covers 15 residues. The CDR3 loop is CASGYPTSGSYEQYF. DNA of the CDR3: TGTGCTAGTGGATACCCTACTAGCGGCTCTTACGAGCAGTACTTC.

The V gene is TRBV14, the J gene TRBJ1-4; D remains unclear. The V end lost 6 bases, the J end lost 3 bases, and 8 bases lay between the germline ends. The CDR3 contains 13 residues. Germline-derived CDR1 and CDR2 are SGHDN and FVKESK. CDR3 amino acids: CASRESPNEKLFF. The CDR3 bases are TGTGCCAGCAGGGAGAGCCCTAATGAAAAACTGTTTTTT.

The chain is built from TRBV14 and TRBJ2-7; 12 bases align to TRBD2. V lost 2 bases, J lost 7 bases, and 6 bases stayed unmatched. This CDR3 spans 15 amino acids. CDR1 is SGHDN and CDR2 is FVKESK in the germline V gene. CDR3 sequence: CASSQWTSGIGEQYF. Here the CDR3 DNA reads TGTGCCAGCAGCCAATGGACTAGCGGGATCGGGGAGCAGTACTTC.

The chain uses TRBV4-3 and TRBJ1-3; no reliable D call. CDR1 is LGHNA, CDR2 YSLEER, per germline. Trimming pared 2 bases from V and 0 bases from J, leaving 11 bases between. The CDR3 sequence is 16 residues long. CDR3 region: CASSQSARVSGNTIYF. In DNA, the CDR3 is TGCGCCAGCAGCCAAAGCGCGCGGGTCTCTGGAAACACCATATATTTT.

CDR3 sequence: CASSGTSGEETQYF. CDR3 in DNA: TGTGCCAGTAGTGGGACTAGCGGAGAAGAGACCCAGTACTTC. The chain carries TRBV19 and TRBJ2-5, with 11 bases that match TRBD2. CDR3 length equals 14 residues. Trimming removed 5 bases from V and 3 bases from J; junction bases left unmatched: 2. CDR1 and CDR2 (germline): LNHDA, SQIVND (reference sequence).

The CDR3 nucleotides are TGTGCCAGCAGTGACTCTCGGGGGGGCAATGAGCAGTTCTTC. Protein sequence: CASSDSRGGNEQFF. This chain joins TRBV2 and TRBJ2-1, with 8 bases that match TRBD2. CDR3 length equals 14 residues. Germline V CDR1 and CDR2: SNHLY, FYNNEI. V lost 3 bases and J lost 6; bases outside the gene matches: 4. Combining the CDR3 with reference TRBV2 and TRBJ2-1 gives the whole variable domain EPEVTQTPSHQVTQMGQEVILRCVPISNHLYFYWYRQILGQKVEFLVSFYNNEISEKSEIFDDQFSVERPDGSNFTLKIRSTKLEDSAMYFCASSDSRGGNEQFFGPGTRLTVL.

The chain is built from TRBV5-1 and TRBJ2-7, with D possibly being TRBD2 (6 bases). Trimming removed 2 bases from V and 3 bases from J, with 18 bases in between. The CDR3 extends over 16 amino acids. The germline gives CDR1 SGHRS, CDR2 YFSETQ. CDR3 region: CASSLEVEGIDYEQYF. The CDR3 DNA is TGCGCCAGCAGCTTAGAGGTGGAGGGTATAGACTACGAGCAGTACTTC. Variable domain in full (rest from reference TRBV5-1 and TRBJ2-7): KAGVTQTPRYLIKTRGQQVTLSCSPISGHRSVSWYQQTPGQGLQFLFEYFSETQRNKGNFPGRFSGRQFSNSRSEMNVSTLELGDSALYLCASSLEVEGIDYEQYFGPGTRLTVT.